This TCR beta chain appears in the sequencing data of a study of human T cells and chemical hapten exposure (TCRdb year 2021). In terms of the full investigation: Libraries were pooled for sequencing, and per-sample TCR yields varied mainly because of small differences in library volumes within the pool. This study followed changes in the peripheral blood TCR repertoire in vivo during primary and secondary sensitization of alopecia patients to the hapten diphenylcyclopropenone (DPC). From each blood RNA sample, both TCR alpha and TCR beta chains were sequenced.

Unfractionated whole blood was collected in Tempus Blood RNA tubes, and total RNA was extracted from that blood. About five healthy volunteers were used as TCR sequencing controls and were bled at day 0, 2 weeks and 6 weeks. Library preparation used 5' RACE. Sequenced on an Illumina MiSeq. During library preparation, unique molecular identifiers were attached to individual cDNA molecules so that TCRs could be counted in a quantitative, reproducible way. Per the authors' processing: The median number of TCRs per sample was roughly 100,000, ranging from about 20,000 to 750,000. The Decombinator software suite was used to annotate the V, J and CDR3 of the TCR reads. For PS versus PT1 abundance plots, all samples were subsampled to the same number of TCRs (28,000). Expanded TCRs were defined as absent before sensitization and observed at least eight times at the 2-week time point. TCRdb redid the processing of the public reads, applying fastp at Q25 and MiXCR, and retained in-frame beta chains. Rows merge per CDR3 protein into single entries with the most common DNA and genes. The authors' filters were not applied to this entry. In all, the sample holds tens of thousands of distinct CDR3 sequences, and roughly 8.4% of those were seen once. Under 2.5% of the sample lies in the top ten.

General conclusions and limits of the study: DPC sensitization did not change the number of TCRs with a frequency above 1 in 1000, and there was no evidence of changes in global repertoire structure. Repeated subsampling changed both the strength of the expansion versus patch-test correlation and the threshold at which that correlation became significant.

Note on this clonotype: Its recognized antigen is unknown. One base away there is no much larger clone; base qualities are not given.

V and J are truncated by 4 bases and 9 bases respectively, leaving an intervening sequence of 16 bases. From the cysteine up to the phenylalanine, the CDR3 has a length of 14 residues. Only the CDR3 region is kept as DNA, spanning 42 bases read in frame from base 1. CDR1 and CDR2 (MDHEN, SYDVKM) derive from the germline V gene. The clonotype was recovered from a male donor in good health. The chain is assembled from TRBV28 and TRBJ2-1; TRBD1 is perhaps the D gene, given 5 matching bases. CDR3 reads: CASSSPPWGGEQFF. In nucleotide form, the sequence is TGTGCCAGCAGTTCCCCCCCTTGGGGCGGTGAGCAGTTCTTC.